The 25 T cell receptor beta chains presented below share a single source sample, sequenced in a study of T cell changes during pregnancy in multiple sclerosis. Using immunoSEQ multiplex PCR, the repertoire was profiled, and TCRdb retains in-frame clones only, with some absent. The top ten hold 3% to 3.5% of the sample, which has 60,000 to 80,000 clones, more than 85% seen once. The source material was peripheral blood, sampled before pregnancy. The receptors stem from a female donor with multiple sclerosis, enrolled in a pregnancy study.

The CDR3 DNA reads as TGTGCTAGTGGTTTGGATACAGGGTGGCGGGAGACCCAGTACTTC. As protein: CASGLDTGWRETQYF. The J gene is TRBJ2-5, the V gene TRBV12-5, with D possibly matching TRBD1 (6 bases). The CDR3 consists of 15 residues. In germline, CDR1 is LGHNT, CDR2 FRNRAP. V lost 1 base, J lost 5 bases, and 14 bases lay in between.

The rearrangement uses TRBV6-5 and TRBJ1-4; TRBD1 aligns across 7 bases. The junction had 13 bases not matched to a gene; V was cut back by 7 bases and J by 8 bases. Germline V gene data show CDR1 as MNHEY and CDR2 as SVGAGI. This CDR3 contains 15 residues. CDR3: CASKADRRRPEKLFF. The CDR3 DNA is TGTGCCAGCAAAGCGGACAGGAGGAGACCCGAAAAACTGTTTTTT.

The chain has TRBV6-6 and TRBJ2-7, with 9 bases matching TRBD1. CDR1 and CDR2 from the germline V gene are MNHNY and SVGAGI (reference sequence). The CDR3 contains 14 residues. J lost 4 bases, V lost 6 bases, and 7 bases had no gene match. In DNA form, the CDR3 reads TGTGCCAGCAGAAAACAGGGGGCTGGGTACGAGCAGTACTTC. Protein product: CASRKQGAGYEQYF.

The chain combines TRBV30 with TRBJ1-1, with 8 bases lining up with TRBD1. Germline CDR1 reads GTSNPN; CDR2 reads SVGIG (reference sequence). The V segment lost 4 bases and the J segment 8 bases; nucleotides outside the gene matches: 15. This CDR3 has 15 amino acids. CDR3 bases: TGTGCCTGGAAGCCACTCCTGACAGGGGTGAAGGAAGCTTTCTTT. Translation gives CAWKPLLTGVKEAFF.

The J gene is TRBJ2-5, the V gene TRBV12-5; 11 bases are a match to TRBD2. The germline CDR1 and CDR2 sequences are LGHNT and FRNRAP. J lost 1 base, V lost 2 bases, and 0 bases had no gene match. The CDR3 runs to 15 residues. The CDR3 bases are TGTGCTAGTGGTTTGCTAGCGGGAGGCCAAGAGACCCAGTACTTC. Translated: CASGLLAGGQETQYF. The full variable domain, with the rest looked up from reference TRBV12-5 and TRBJ2-5, is DARVTQTPRHKVTEMGQEVTMRCQPILGHNTVFWYRQTMMQGLELLAYFRNRAPLDDSGMPKDRFSAEMPDATLATLKIQPSEPRDSAVYFCASGLLAGGQETQYFGPGTRLLVL.

V gene TRBV7-7 combines with J gene TRBJ2-1, with 10 bases lining up with TRBD1. The CDR3 is 15 residues long. After removal of 6 bases from V and 4 bases from J, the junction contained 6 bases not matched to a gene. The germline V gene encodes CDR1 SSHAT and CDR2 FNYEAQ (reference sequence). CDR3 in DNA: TGTGCCAGCAGTCCGGGACAGGGGCCTTACAATGAGCAGTTCTTC. Protein: CASSPGQGPYNEQFF.

The chain recombines TRBV18 with TRBJ2-5; 13 nucleotides agree with TRBD2. The CDR3 is made up of 15 amino acids. V shed 3 bases, J shed 2 bases, and the junction held 0 bases outside the gene matches. Germline V lookup: CDR1 KGHSH, CDR2 LQKENI. The DNA of the CDR3 is TGTGCCAGCTCACCGGGACTAGCGGGGCAAGAGACCCAGTACTTC. It encodes CASSPGLAGQETQYF.

The chain couples TRBV2 to TRBJ2-1, with TRBD2 identical over 11 bases. V lost 4 bases, J lost 8 bases, and 4 bases stayed unmatched. Looked up from germline, CDR1 is SNHLY and CDR2 is FYNNEI. The CDR3 contains 14 residues. The CDR3 sequence is CASSVAGGPDEQFF. CDR3 in DNA: TGTGCCAGCAGTGTAGCGGGAGGGCCCGATGAGCAGTTCTTC.

The genes are TRBV29-1 and TRBJ2-1; D unresolved. The CDR3 spans 16 residues. Germline V gives CDR1 SQVTM, CDR2 ANQGSEA. V lost 1 base to trimming and J lost 5 bases, with 18 bases between them. The CDR3 spells CSVEGLGSTMDNEQFF. Here the CDR3 DNA reads TGCAGCGTTGAAGGTCTCGGGTCTACGATGGACAATGAGCAGTTCTTC.

The rearrangement uses TRBV5-1 and TRBJ1-1, with D tentatively TRBD1 (6 bases). V was shortened by 4 bases and J by 1 base, with 17 bases between the two germline ends. This CDR3 spans 16 amino acids. CDR1 is SGHRS and CDR2 is YFSETQ in the germline V gene. This chain's CDR3 is CASSIVPGASNTEAFF. The CDR3 nucleotides are TGCGCCAGCAGCATCGTTCCAGGGGCGTCGAACACTGAAGCTTTCTTT. The full variable domain, with the rest looked up from reference TRBV5-1 and TRBJ1-1, is KAGVTQTPRYLIKTRGQQVTLSCSPISGHRSVSWYQQTPGQGLQFLFEYFSETQRNKGNFPGRFSGRQFSNSRSEMNVSTLELGDSALYLCASSIVPGASNTEAFFGQGTRLTVV.

The rearrangement joins TRBV30 to TRBJ1-5; TRBD1 agrees at 7 bases. V was pared by 5 bases and J by 10 bases, with 5 bases of the junction left unmatched. The length of the CDR3 is 11 residues. CDR1 is GTSNPN and CDR2 is SVGIG in the germline V gene (reference sequence). The CDR3 is CAWGRTGPQHF. The CDR3 DNA follows: TGTGCCTGGGGACGGACAGGCCCCCAGCATTTT.

This clone was observed once. The chain links TRBV7-8 to TRBJ1-5; D perhaps matches TRBD1 (6 bases). The CDR3 contains 17 residues. Germline-derived CDR1 and CDR2 are SGHVS and FQNEAQ. V was cut by 4 bases and J by 4 bases, with 20 bases left in between. The CDR3 loop reads CASSSGWQGPLNQPQHF. The CDR3 DNA reads as TGTGCCAGCAGCTCCGGGTGGCAGGGGCCGTTAAATCAGCCCCAGCATTTT.

The V call is TRBV27, the J call TRBJ2-1; D gene unclear. CDR1 is MNHEY and CDR2 is SMNVEV in the germline V gene (reference sequence). Trimming stripped 1 base from V and 0 bases from J, with 13 bases between. The CDR3 contains 17 residues. The DNA for the CDR3 is TGTGCCAGCAGTTTATATGGCGGCAGTAGCTCCTACAATGAGCAGTTCTTC. Its translation is CASSLYGGSSSYNEQFF.

This clone was found once. The chain couples TRBV30 to TRBJ1-1; D unresolved. Germline values: CDR1 GTSNPN, CDR2 SVGIG (reference sequence). The CDR3 runs 11 residues. Trimming removed 3 bases at V and 7 bases at J, with 9 bases between. CDR3 loop: CAWSRRDEAFF. CDR3 nucleotides: TGTGCCTGGAGCCGGAGAGATGAAGCTTTCTTT.

The chain carries TRBV6-1 and TRBJ1-6, with 7 bases aligning to TRBD1. Looked up from germline, CDR1 is MNHNS and CDR2 is SASEGT. V shed 2 bases and J 7 bases; nucleotides not matched to a gene: 8. This CDR3 is 16 amino acids long. The CDR3 sequence: CASSELPGGGNSPLHF. CDR3 in DNA: TGTGCCAGCAGTGAATTGCCAGGGGGTGGGAATTCACCCCTCCACTTT.

V usage is TRBV14 and J usage is TRBJ2-2, with D perhaps TRBD1 (6 bases). V was shortened by 3 bases and J by 2 bases, with 13 bases between the two germline ends. This CDR3 has 16 amino acids. Germline V gives CDR1 SGHDN, CDR2 FVKESK. The CDR3 DNA sequence: TGTGCCAGCAGCCAGGTGACCGGGACAAACACCGGGGAGCTGTTTTTT. This sequence encodes CASSQVTGTNTGELFF.

The chain recombines TRBV6-1 with TRBJ2-7; 11 nucleotides agree with TRBD2. Germline V gene lookup returns CDR1 MNHNS and CDR2 SASEGT. The CDR3 consists of 14 residues. J lost 3 bases, V lost 6 bases, and 4 bases had no gene match. Written as DNA, the CDR3 is TGTGCCAGCAGACTAGCGGGGGACTTCTACGAGCAGTACTTC. As protein: CASRLAGDFYEQYF.

V and J are TRBV10-3 and TRBJ2-2; 10 bases are shared with TRBD2. The CDR3 runs 19 residues. Germline V gives CDR1 ENHRY, CDR2 SYGVKD. Trimming at V came to 0 bases and at J to 2 bases, leaving 9 bases not matched to a gene. Written as DNA, the CDR3 is TGTGCCATCAGTGAGTCGACGAGCGGGAGGGCGACCAACACCGGGGAGCTGTTTTTT. Its translation: CAISESTSGRATNTGELFF.

V usage is TRBV19 and J usage is TRBJ1-5; 10 nucleotides line up with TRBD1. With 1 base clipped from V and 6 bases from J, the junction kept 3 bases outside the gene matches. This CDR3 has 15 amino acids. Germline CDR1 reads LNHDA; CDR2 reads SQIVND (reference sequence). In nucleotides, the CDR3 is TGTGCCAGTAGTATAGGGACAGGGGGTCCTCAGCCCCAGCATTTT. Translated, it gives CASSIGTGGPQPQHF.

Only one count was recorded for this clone. The genes are TRBV5-1 and TRBJ2-2; D gene ambiguous. The CDR3 totals 16 residues. Trimming removed 3 bases from V and 1 base from J, with 13 bases in between. Germline CDR1 SGHRS, CDR2 YFSETQ. CDR3 bases: TGCGCCAGCAGCTCCTATACTGATCTGAACACCGGGGAGCTGTTTTTT. Translation gives CASSSYTDLNTGELFF.

This clone showed up just a few times. This rearrangement joins TRBV4-2 to TRBJ2-7; possibly TRBD1 for D (6 bases). The V end lost 1 base, the J end lost 3 bases, and 13 bases lay between the germline ends. Per germline, CDR1 LGHNA and CDR2 YNFKEQ. This CDR3 has 15 residues. CDR3 nucleotides: TGTGCCAGCAGCCAAGCGGCAGGGGCTTACTACGAGCAGTACTTC. It is translated as CASSQAAGAYYEQYF.

The CDR3 bases are TGCGCCAGCAGCTTGTTCCAGCGCCGCGATAATGAAAAACTGTTTTTT. Translated: CASSLFQRRDNEKLFF. The chain combines TRBV5-1 with TRBJ1-4; no definite D call. The germline V gene encodes CDR1 SGHRS and CDR2 YFSETQ. The CDR3 runs to 16 residues. The V end was cut by 1 base, the J end by 4 bases, with 14 bases between.

This clone was observed a handful of times. This sequence joins TRBV6-6 and TRBJ2-4; 7 positions match TRBD2. V lost 6 bases and J lost 0; bases outside the gene matches: 8. Germline V CDR1 and CDR2: MNHNY, SVGAGI (reference sequence). This CDR3 is 16 amino acids long. The chain's CDR3 is CASSPRGVLAKNIQYF. CDR3 nucleotides: TGTGCCAGCAGCCCCCGGGGGGTTCTAGCCAAAAACATTCAGTACTTC.

This chain uses TRBV6-6 with TRBJ2-7; perhaps TRBD1 as D (6 bases). Looked up from germline, CDR1 is MNHNY and CDR2 is SVGAGI (reference sequence). Deletions cut 6 bases from V and 0 bases from J, with 12 bases between. The length of the CDR3 is 14 residues. The CDR3 region is CASRNGQNSYEQYF. In nucleotides, the CDR3 is TGTGCCAGCAGAAATGGACAGAACTCCTACGAGCAGTACTTC.

The J gene is TRBJ1-6, the V gene TRBV4-3, with D possibly TRBD1 on 6 matching bases. The CDR3 length is 15 residues. V dropped 3 bases and J dropped 7 bases, with 13 bases sitting between them. The germline V gene has CDR1 LGHNA and CDR2 YSLEER. CDR3 coding DNA: TGCGCCAGCAGCCAGAAAGAGGGGGGGAATTCACCCCTCCACTTT. Encoded protein: CASSQKEGGNSPLHF.